Described below is a single TCR beta chain sequence and its context. Its matching antigen is unknown. The entry originates in a study of blood T cells in healthy people across ages. The second PCR ran about 6 to 11 cycles with a sample-barcoded 5' primer and J-beta primers. Using its own MiXCR run on the 5' RACE reads, TCRdb lists one record per CDR3 protein. The sample records roughly 790,000 distinct CDR3 sequences, around 46% being singletons. Trimming left V 6 bases short and J 0 bases short, with 19 bases between. The CDR3 contains 17 residues. Study-wide results and limits: Higher diversity, along with more naive CD4+ cells, distinguished long-lived donors from aged donors.

This clonotype was obtained from a woman aged 55 to 70 in good health. The V gene is TRBV12-3 or TRBV12-4, the J gene TRBJ2-3, with no clear D. Input material: blood. The CDR3 spells CASSSTGRSSSTDTQYF. CDR3 nucleotides: TGTGCCAGCAGCTCCACCGGGCGTAGCTCTAGCACAGATACGCAGTATTTT.